Each of the 26 T cell receptor beta chains below was sequenced from the same sample in a study of T cell responses to AZD1222 COVID-19 vaccine. Method: immunoSEQ multiplex PCR; TCRdb's copy keeps in-frame clones and lacks some. The data hold about 260,000 clones, with more than 85% observed a single time. The source was peripheral blood, collected on day 0 of AZD1222 vaccination. These receptors were collected from an adult in good health.

The chain couples TRBV7-2 to TRBJ1-4, with 7 positions matching TRBD1. CDR1 and CDR2 from the germline V gene are SGHTA and FQGNSA. This CDR3 is 14 amino acids long. V was pared by 1 base and J by 7 bases, with 3 bases of the junction left unmatched. The CDR3 is CASSLGTGGEKLFF. In DNA form, the CDR3 reads TGTGCCAGCAGCTTAGGGACAGGTGGTGAAAAACTGTTTTTT.

This rearrangement joins TRBV7-3 to TRBJ2-5; 7 positions match TRBD1. After removal of 5 bases from V and 2 bases from J, the junction contained 2 bases not matched to a gene. The CDR3 runs 13 residues. Germline assignment: CDR1 SGHTA and CDR2 FQGTGA. The chain's CDR3 is CASSLGQQETQYF. CDR3 DNA sequence: TGTGCCAGCAGCCTGGGACAGCAAGAGACCCAGTACTTC. The full variable domain, rest sourced from reference TRBV7-3 and TRBJ2-5, is GAGVSQTPSNKVTEKGKYVELRCDPISGHTALYWYRQSLGQGPEFLIYFQGTGAADDSGLPNDRFFAVRPEGSVSTLKIQRTERGDSAVYLCASSLGQQETQYFGPGTRLLVL.

The J gene is TRBJ1-5, the V gene TRBV15, with D unclear. The germline V and J ends were trimmed by 4 bases and 1 base, with 5 bases remaining between them. The germline gives CDR1 LNHNV, CDR2 YYDKDF (reference sequence). There are 13 residues in the CDR3. CDR3 nucleotides: TGTGCCACCAGCACCGGAAGCAATCAGCCCCAGCATTTT. Its translation: CATSTGSNQPQHF.

As DNA, the CDR3 is TGTGCCAGCAGCCCGGGGACACTTGGTAGCTCCGAGCAGTACTTC. Translating gives CASSPGTLGSSEQYF. The chain combines TRBV9 with TRBJ2-7; D is perhaps TRBD1 (6 bases). This CDR3 has 15 residues. Germline CDR1 reads SGDLS; CDR2 reads YYNGEE. V lost 4 bases and J 6 bases, leaving 20 bases between the germline ends.

The chain employs TRBV13 and TRBJ2-2; 9 bases agree with TRBD1. The CDR3 spans 16 residues. Losses at the gene ends were 5 bases for V and 0 bases for J; bases not matched to a gene: 4. Per the germline V gene, CDR1 is PRHDT and CDR2 is FYEKMQ (reference sequence). CDR3 region: CASSPRQGANTGELFF. The CDR3 DNA is TGTGCCAGCAGCCCCAGACAGGGGGCGAACACCGGGGAGCTGTTTTTT. Variable domain in full (rest from reference TRBV13 and TRBJ2-2): AAGVIQSPRHLIKEKRETATLKCYPIPRHDTVYWYQQGPGQDPQFLISFYEKMQSDKGSIPDRFSAQQFSDYHSELNMSSLELGDSALYFCASSPRQGANTGELFFGEGSRLTVL.

The gene calls are TRBV13 and TRBJ1-3; no firm D call. This CDR3 has 17 amino acids. In germline, CDR1 is PRHDT, CDR2 FYEKMQ (reference sequence). Trimming removed 3 bases from V and 2 bases from J, with 17 bases in between. This CDR3 is CASSLGQNLHTGNTIYF. CDR3 DNA: TGTGCCAGCAGCTTGGGTCAGAACCTGCATACTGGAAACACCATATATTTT.

V is TRBV10-3 and J is TRBJ2-7; TRBD2 might be the D (5 bases). Germline CDR1 and CDR2: ENHRY and SYGVKD. The ends were cut back, 6 bases at V and 5 bases at J, with 14 bases in the middle. The CDR3 totals 13 residues. CDR3 sequence (DNA): TGTGCCATCAGCCCGGGATTTCGGCACGAGCAGTACTTC. This codes for CAISPGFRHEQYF.

This clone was seen only once. The rearrangement joins TRBV10-3 to TRBJ2-7, with D possibly matching TRBD1 (8 bases). The germline CDR1 and CDR2 sequences are ENHRY and SYGVKD. With 10 bases removed from V and 0 bases from J, the gap between germline ends came to 19 bases. CDR3 length: 15 residues. The CDR3 here is CATQGAGGGSYEQYF. DNA for the CDR3: TGTGCCACCCAGGGGGCAGGGGGGGGCTCCTACGAGCAGTACTTC.

The chain recombines TRBV7-2 with TRBJ1-6, with D maybe TRBD1 (5 bases). Trimming took 5 bases from V and 9 from J, leaving 20 bases between them. Germline V gives CDR1 SGHTA, CDR2 FQGNSA. This CDR3 spans 16 amino acids. CDR3 coding DNA: TGTGCCAGCAGCCTTGTCCCCAGGGTCTCGGCTTCACCCCTCCACTTT. Encoded protein: CASSLVPRVSASPLHF.

The rearrangement links TRBV19 to TRBJ2-7; tentatively, D is TRBD1 or TRBD2 (6 bases each). The CDR3 extends over 17 amino acids. Trimming stripped 2 bases from V and 0 bases from J, with 17 bases between. From germline, CDR1 is LNHDA and CDR2 SQIVND (reference sequence). The CDR3 sequence is CASSIFRGREPSYEQYF. CDR3 nucleotide sequence: TGTGCCAGTAGTATATTTCGGGGGCGAGAACCCTCCTACGAGCAGTACTTC.

The chain combines TRBV19 with TRBJ1-1; maybe TRBD1 (5 bases). V lost 3 bases and J lost 5, with 10 bases in between. CDR1 and CDR2 from the germline V gene are LNHDA and SQIVND (reference sequence). The CDR3 is 13 residues long. CDR3 nucleotide sequence: TGTGCCAGTAGTATTCCGGGGGGGACTGAAGCTTTCTTT. Amino acids: CASSIPGGTEAFF.

This rearrangement joins TRBV2 to TRBJ1-2, with 7 bases fitting TRBD1. The trim removed 6 bases at V and 4 bases at J, leaving 5 bases unmatched. Germline V gene data show CDR1 as SNHLY and CDR2 as FYNNEI. This CDR3 region has 13 residues. CDR3 loop: CASRGTAGYGYTF. Written as DNA, the CDR3 is TGTGCCAGCAGGGGGACAGCGGGCTATGGCTACACCTTC.

The V and J genes are TRBV10-3 and TRBJ1-6; the D is unclear. The length of the CDR3 is 13 residues. V was trimmed by 2 bases and J by 6 bases, leaving 5 bases between them. From germline, CDR1 is ENHRY and CDR2 SYGVKD. DNA of the CDR3: TGTGCCATCAGTGAGGCGGGTAATTCACCCCTCCACTTT. Translating it yields CAISEAGNSPLHF.

This sequence joins TRBV6-2 or TRBV6-3 and TRBJ1-1; D not certain. The V end lost 4 bases, the J end lost 0 bases, and 12 bases lay between the germline ends. CDR1 and CDR2 from the germline V gene are MNHEY and SVGEGT. The CDR3 runs to 15 residues. For the CDR3, the DNA is TGTGCCAGCAGTTCCCATGGTACGGTGAACACTGAAGCTTTCTTT. Its translation: CASSSHGTVNTEAFF.

This clone showed up just once. The chain links TRBV11-2 to TRBJ1-1; D is ambiguous. Trimming removed 5 bases at V and 1 base at J, with 11 bases between. Per germline, CDR1 SGHAT and CDR2 FQNNGV. CDR3 length: 14 residues. DNA of the CDR3: TGTGCCAGCAGCGGCCGGGCCTCGAACACTGAAGCTTTCTTT. This translates into CASSGRASNTEAFF.

The V and J genes are TRBV6-5 and TRBJ2-2, with unresolved D. In germline, CDR1 is MNHEY, CDR2 SVGAGI. The ends were cut back, 2 bases at V and 0 bases at J, with 7 bases in the middle. The CDR3 consists of 15 residues. The CDR3 loop is CASSYSYANTGELFF. The CDR3, as DNA: TGTGCCAGCAGTTACAGTTACGCGAACACCGGGGAGCTGTTTTTT.

V is TRBV11-3 and J is TRBJ2-1, with 11 bases fitting TRBD1. This CDR3 is built from 16 residues. Germline CDR1 reads SGHNT; CDR2 reads YENEEA. Trimming cost V 3 bases and J 7 bases; bases outside gene matches: 8. The CDR3 spells CASSLIWTGGGNEQFF. The CDR3 nucleotides read TGTGCCAGCAGCTTGATCTGGACAGGGGGCGGGAATGAGCAGTTCTTC.

This chain links TRBV5-1 with TRBJ1-4, with TRBD1 matching 8 bases. Germline V gene sequence: CDR1 SGHRS, CDR2 YFSETQ. There are 17 residues in the CDR3. The ends lost 4 bases at V and 0 bases at J; junction bases unmatched: 8. CDR3 protein: CASSPGTGSATNEKLFF. The DNA of the CDR3 is TGCGCCAGCAGCCCGGGGACAGGCAGTGCAACTAATGAAAAACTGTTTTTT.

V and J are TRBV25-1 and TRBJ1-4; weak D call: TRBD1 (5 bases). This CDR3 region has 13 residues. Germline CDR1 is MGHDK and CDR2 is SYGVNS. With 0 bases removed from V and 11 bases from J, the gap between germline ends came to 10 bases. CDR3 sequence reads: CASSEYGTVKLFF. As DNA, the CDR3 is TGTGCCAGCAGTGAATATGGGACGGTTAAACTGTTTTTT. Combining the CDR3 with reference TRBV25-1 and TRBJ1-4 gives the whole variable domain EADIYQTPRYLVIGTGKKITLECSQTMGHDKMYWYQQDPGMELHLIHYSYGVNSTEKGDLSSESTVSRIRTEHFPLTLESARPSHTSQYLCASSEYGTVKLFFGSGTQLSVL.

The CDR3 sequence: CASSFPVRGNTYEQYF. The CDR3 bases are TGTGCCAGCAGTTTCCCCGTTAGGGGGAATACCTACGAGCAGTACTTC. This chain uses TRBV28 with TRBJ2-7, with a tentative D call TRBD1 (6 bases). This CDR3 has 16 residues. Germline CDR1 and CDR2: MDHEN and SYDVKM. The V end was cut by 3 bases, the J end by 2 bases, with 17 bases between.

The chain joins TRBV6-2 or TRBV6-3 to TRBJ1-6; perhaps TRBD1 as D (5 bases). There are 14 residues in the CDR3. Germline V gives CDR1 MNHEY, CDR2 SVGEGT. V was cut by 2 bases and J by 9 bases, with 11 bases left in between. The CDR3 DNA is TGTGCCAGCAGTTACAAGGCAGGGACTTCACCCCTCCACTTT. The encoded protein is CASSYKAGTSPLHF.

As concerns this clone: A junction boundary mismatches the germline segment, possibly from a read error. J is TRBJ1-6 and V is TRBV5-1; TRBD1 matches 7 bases. CDR1 is SGHRS and CDR2 is YFSETQ in the germline V gene. CDR3 length: 14 amino acids. CDR3 amino acids: CASSSGQTGSALHF. The CDR3 DNA sequence: TGCGCCAGCAGCTCGGGACAGACGGGTTCAGCCCTCCACTTT. Using reference TRBV5-1 and TRBJ1-6 for the parts outside the CDR3, the full variable domain is KAGVTQTPRYLIKTRGQQVTLSCSPISGHRSVSWYQQTPGQGLQFLFEYFSETQRNKGNFPGRFSGRQFSNSRSEMNVSTLELGDSALYLCASSSGQTGSALHFGNGTRLTVT.

The chain combines TRBV2 with TRBJ2-3; 13 nucleotides agree with TRBD2. The CDR3 has 15 residues. Germline loops: CDR1 SNHLY, CDR2 FYNNEI. Losses at the gene ends were 6 bases for V and 7 bases for J; bases not matched to a gene: 7. This CDR3 is CASRATSGGGHTQYF. CDR3 coding DNA: TGTGCCAGCAGGGCAACTAGCGGGGGGGGACATACGCAGTATTTT.

The chain recombines TRBV5-4 with TRBJ2-1, with 8 positions matching TRBD1. With 3 bases clipped from V and 9 bases from J, the junction kept 5 bases outside the gene matches. The length of the CDR3 is 13 residues. In germline, CDR1 is SGHNT, CDR2 YYREEE (reference sequence). CDR3 sequence: CASSSDREREQFF. The DNA for the CDR3 is TGTGCCAGCAGCTCGGACAGGGAGCGTGAGCAGTTCTTC.

V usage is TRBV2 and J usage is TRBJ2-5; unclear D gene. Deletions cut 0 bases from V and 5 bases from J, with 13 bases between. Germline-derived CDR1 and CDR2 are SNHLY and FYNNEI. The CDR3 runs 15 residues. CDR3 DNA sequence: TGTGCCAGCAGTGAAGCGCTTACGTCTCGGGAGACCCAGTACTTC. Protein sequence: CASSEALTSRETQYF. Filled out from reference TRBV2 and TRBJ2-5, the complete variable domain reads EPEVTQTPSHQVTQMGQEVILRCVPISNHLYFYWYRQILGQKVEFLVSFYNNEISEKSEIFDDQFSVERPDGSNFTLKIRSTKLEDSAMYFCASSEALTSRETQYFGPGTRLLVL.

This clone was picked up one time. V is TRBV4-3 and J is TRBJ2-3, with a possible D match to TRBD1 (5 bases). V was pared by 5 bases and J by 0 bases, with 12 bases between. The CDR3 totals 15 residues. From germline, CDR1 is LGHNA and CDR2 YSLEER. The CDR3 DNA sequence: TGCGCCAGCAGCAGGGGATCTACTAGCACAGATACGCAGTATTTT. This gives the protein CASSRGSTSTDTQYF.